One T cell receptor (beta chain) is described in this entry. Its antigen remains unidentified. Libraries were prepared by immunoSEQ multiplex PCR; TCRdb keeps only in-frame clonotypes and omits some of them. The data contain tens of thousands of clones, roughly 80% of them seen just once; the ten biggest clones take up over 4.5%. The sample is drawn from a study of OX40 agonist ivuxolimab in advanced cancers. The overall study: As their treatment, patients were administered ivuxolimab, an agonistic anti-OX40 (CD134) antibody.

Findings of the study overall: Among the lowest peripheral clonal expansion occurred in 0.1-3.0 mg/kg partial responders.

The CDR3 runs to 14 residues. V was trimmed by 2 bases and J by 1 base, leaving 8 bases between them. Germline CDR1 KGHSH, CDR2 LQKENI. Sequences were derived from CD4+ or CD8+ T cells sorted from blood, sampled in a trial of the OX40 agonist ivuxolimab. This clonotype originated in an adult with an advanced solid tumor such as melanoma, head and neck, liver or kidney cancer. The rearrangement links TRBV18 to TRBJ1-1; D remains unclear. The CDR3 protein is CASSPNPGNTEAFF. The CDR3 DNA sequence: TGTGCCAGCTCACCAAATCCAGGGAACACTGAAGCTTTCTTT.